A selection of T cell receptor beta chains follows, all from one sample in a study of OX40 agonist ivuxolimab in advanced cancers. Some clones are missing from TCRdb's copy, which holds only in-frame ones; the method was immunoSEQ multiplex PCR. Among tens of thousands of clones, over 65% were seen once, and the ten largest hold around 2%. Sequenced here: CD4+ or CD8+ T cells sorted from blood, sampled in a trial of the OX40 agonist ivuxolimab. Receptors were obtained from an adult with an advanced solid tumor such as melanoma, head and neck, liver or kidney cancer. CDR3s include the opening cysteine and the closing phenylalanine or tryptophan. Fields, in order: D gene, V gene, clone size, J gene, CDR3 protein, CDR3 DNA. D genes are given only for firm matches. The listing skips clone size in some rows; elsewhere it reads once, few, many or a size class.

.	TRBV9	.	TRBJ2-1	CASSLTNSYNEQFF	TGTGCCAGCAGCCTTACAAACTCCTACAATGAGCAGTTCTTC
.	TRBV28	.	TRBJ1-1	CASSPPTGTEAFF	TGTGCCAGCAGCCCCCCCACGGGTACTGAAGCTTTCTTT
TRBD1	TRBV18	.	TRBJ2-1	CASSPEQGRNEQFF	TGTGCCAGCTCCCCGGAACAGGGGAGAAATGAGCAGTTCTTC
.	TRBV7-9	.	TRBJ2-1	CASSSPRSGGSYNEQFF	TGTGCCAGCAGCTCCCCGAGGAGCGGAGGCTCCTACAATGAGCAGTTCTTC
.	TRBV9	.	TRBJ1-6	CASSGGFNSPLHF	TGTGCCAGCAGCGGCGGATTTAATTCACCCCTCCACTTT
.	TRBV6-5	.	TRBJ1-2	CASRPSGTANYGYTF	TGTGCCAGCAGGCCCTCCGGGACCGCGAACTATGGCTACACCTTC
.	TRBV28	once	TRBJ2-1	CASSFYHEQFF	TGTGCCAGCAGTTTTTACCATGAGCAGTTCTTC
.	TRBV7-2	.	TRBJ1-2	CASSPDSSYGYTF	TGTGCCAGCAGCCCGGACTCTAGCTATGGCTACACCTTC
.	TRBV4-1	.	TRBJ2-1	CASSQDPRAEQFF	TGCGCCAGCAGCCAAGATCCTCGTGCCGAGCAGTTCTTC
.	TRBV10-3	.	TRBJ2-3	CAISRTTGGAWDTQYF	TGTGCCATCAGTAGGACGACTGGCGGGGCCTGGGATACGCAGTATTTT
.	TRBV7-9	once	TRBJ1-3	CASSPDGSGNTIYF	TGTGCCAGCAGCCCCGACGGCTCTGGAAACACCATATATTTT
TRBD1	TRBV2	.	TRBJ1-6	CAAAPPTGDNSPLHF	TGTGCCGCCGCCCCCCCGACAGGGGATAATTCACCCCTCCACTTT
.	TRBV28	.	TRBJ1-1	CASSPPGLWMNTEAFF	TGTGCCAGCAGCCCTCCAGGGTTGTGGATGAACACTGAAGCTTTCTTT
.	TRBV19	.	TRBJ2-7	CASSIGQSYEQYF	TGTGCCAGTAGTATTGGACAGTCCTACGAGCAGTACTTC
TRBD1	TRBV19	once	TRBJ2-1	CASSTNRGYNEQFF	TGTGCCAGTAGTACGAACAGGGGCTACAATGAGCAGTTCTTC
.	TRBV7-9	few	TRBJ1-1	CASSLAAGRKAFF	TGTGCCAGCAGCTTAGCAGCAGGGAGGAAAGCTTTCTTT
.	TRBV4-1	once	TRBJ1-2	CASSHPERDRIPGDYGYTF	TGCGCCAGCAGCCACCCGGAACGAGACAGAATTCCCGGCGACTATGGCTACACCTTC
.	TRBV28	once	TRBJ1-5	CASSLTTSNQPQHF	TGTGCCAGCAGTTTAACAACCAGCAATCAGCCCCAGCATTTT
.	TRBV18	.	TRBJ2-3	CASSRPADTQYF	TGTGCCAGCTCCCGGCCTGCCGATACGCAGTATTTT
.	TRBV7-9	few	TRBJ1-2	CASSPGDYGYTF	TGTGCCAGCAGTCCAGGCGACTATGGCTACACCTTC
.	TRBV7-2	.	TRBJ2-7	CASSLAVGSYEQYF	TGTGCCAGCAGCTTAGCTGTTGGGTCCTACGAGCAGTACTTC
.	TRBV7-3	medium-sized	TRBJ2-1	CASSLKVTNEQFF	TGTGCCAGCAGCTTAAAAGTCACGAATGAGCAGTTCTTC
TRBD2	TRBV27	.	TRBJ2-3	CASSLQLAGPDTQYF	TGTGCCAGCAGTTTACAACTAGCGGGACCAGATACGCAGTATTTT
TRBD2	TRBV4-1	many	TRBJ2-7	CASSQAVERGIPYEQYF	TGCGCCAGCAGCCAAGCTGTAGAGCGGGGGATTCCCTACGAGCAGTACTTC
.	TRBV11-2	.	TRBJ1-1	CASSFQGVRSTEAFF	TGTGCCAGCAGCTTTCAGGGTGTAAGGAGCACTGAAGCTTTCTTT
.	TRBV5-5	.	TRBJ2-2	CASSLDVDRWAGELFF	TGTGCCAGCAGCTTGGACGTAGACAGGTGGGCCGGGGAGCTGTTTTTT
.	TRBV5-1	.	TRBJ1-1	CASSLGNTGLGDTEAFF	TGCGCCAGCAGCTTGGGAAATACAGGACTTGGCGACACTGAAGCTTTCTTT
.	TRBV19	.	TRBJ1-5	CASNFQDTGQPQHF	TGTGCCAGTAACTTTCAAGACACTGGGCAGCCCCAGCATTTT
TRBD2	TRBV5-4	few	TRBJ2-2	CASSSASGRAGELFF	TGTGCCAGCAGCTCCGCTAGCGGGAGGGCCGGGGAGCTGTTTTTT
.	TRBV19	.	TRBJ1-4	CASSLPAGASEKLFF	TGTGCCAGTAGTCTTCCGGCAGGGGCGAGCGAAAAACTGTTTTTT
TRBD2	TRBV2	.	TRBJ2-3	CASSEFRGGTDTQYF	TGTGCCAGCAGTGAATTTCGGGGGGGCACAGATACGCAGTATTTT
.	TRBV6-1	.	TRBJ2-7	CASSEVGYEQYF	TGTGCCAGCAGTGAAGTGGGGTACGAGCAGTACTTC
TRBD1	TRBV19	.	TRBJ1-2	CASSNAGTGDYGYTF	TGTGCCAGTAGTAACGCCGGGACAGGGGACTATGGCTACACCTTC
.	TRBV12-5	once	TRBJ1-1	CASGLVMQGNTEAFF	TGTGCTAGTGGTTTGGTAATGCAGGGGAACACTGAAGCTTTCTTT
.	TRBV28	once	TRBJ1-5	CASSLWGRGNQPQHF	TGTGCCAGCAGTTTATGGGGGCGCGGCAATCAGCCCCAGCATTTT
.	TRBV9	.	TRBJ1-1	CASSVGEAGSEAFF	TGTGCCAGCAGCGTAGGAGAAGCAGGGAGTGAAGCTTTCTTT
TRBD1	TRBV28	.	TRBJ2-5	CASSLWGDRSETQYF	TGTGCCAGCAGTTTATGGGGGGACAGGTCAGAGACCCAGTACTTC
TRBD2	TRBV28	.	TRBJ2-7	CASSLLAGVNEQYF	TGTGCCAGCAGTTTGTTGGCGGGAGTGAACGAGCAGTACTTC
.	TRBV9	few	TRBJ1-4	CASSPTLGKLFF	TGTGCCAGCAGCCCGACCCTGGGAAAACTGTTTTTT
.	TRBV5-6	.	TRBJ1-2	CASSWRRSYTF	TGTGCCAGCAGCTGGAGACGGAGCTACACCTTC
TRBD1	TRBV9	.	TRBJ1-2	CASSVDRGYGYTF	TGTGCCAGCAGCGTAGACAGGGGGTATGGCTACACCTTC
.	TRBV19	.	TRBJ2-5	CASRRGGETQYF	TGTGCCAGCCGAAGGGGGGGAGAGACCCAGTACTTC
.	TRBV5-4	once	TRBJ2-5	CASSLGTGNGETQYF	TGTGCCAGCAGCTTGGGAACAGGGAACGGGGAGACCCAGTACTTC
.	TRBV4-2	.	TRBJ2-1	CASSQDTNNEQFF	TGTGCCAGCAGCCAAGATACAAACAATGAGCAGTTCTTC
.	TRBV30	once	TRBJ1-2	CAWDVYGLGRTF	TGTGCCTGGGACGTATATGGGCTAGGTAGGACCTTC
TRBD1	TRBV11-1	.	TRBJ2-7	CASSFSRGPYEQYF	TGTGCCAGCAGCTTCTCAAGGGGGCCCTACGAGCAGTACTTC
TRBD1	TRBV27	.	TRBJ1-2	CASRGQGASNYGYTF	TGTGCCAGCAGGGGACAGGGGGCGTCTAACTATGGCTACACCTTC
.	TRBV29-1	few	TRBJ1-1	CSVHERGTEAFF	TGCAGCGTCCACGAACGGGGGACTGAAGCTTTCTTT
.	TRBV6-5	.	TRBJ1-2	CASSYMGGGKAGYTF	TGTGCCAGCAGTTACATGGGGGGTGGGAAGGCCGGCTACACCTTC
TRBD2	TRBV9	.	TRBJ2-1	CASSPGLAGYNEQFF	TGTGCCAGCAGTCCCGGGCTAGCGGGGTACAATGAGCAGTTCTTC
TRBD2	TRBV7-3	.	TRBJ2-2	CASSLGLAGYTGELFF	TGTGCCAGCAGCTTGGGACTAGCGGGGTACACCGGGGAGCTGTTTTTT
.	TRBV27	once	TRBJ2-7	CASSLSWSSYEQYF	TGTGCCAGCAGTCTTTCTTGGAGCTCCTACGAGCAGTACTTC
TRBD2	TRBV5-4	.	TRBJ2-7	CASSGSSGRARAEQYF	TGTGCCAGCAGCGGGTCTAGCGGGAGGGCCCGAGCCGAGCAGTACTTC
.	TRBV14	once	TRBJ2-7	CASSQGWTSNYEQYF	TGTGCCAGCAGCCAAGGGTGGACATCAAACTACGAGCAGTACTTC
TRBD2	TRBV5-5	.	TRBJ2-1	CASSLASGPYNEQFF	TGTGCCAGCAGCTTGGCTAGCGGGCCCTACAATGAGCAGTTCTTC